Below are 24 T cell receptor beta chains sequenced from a single sample in a study of cytomegalovirus exposure and HLA in healthy donors. Vbeta (60) and Jbeta (13) primers were used in the PCR. The assay was immunoSEQ multiplex PCR, and TCRdb's table has in-frame clones only and misses some. The sample shows more than 90,000 clones, more than 65% of them seen only once. Sequencing was performed on PBMCs. The receptors were gathered from a human donor in good health.

V is TRBV5-1 and J is TRBJ1-4, with D possibly matching TRBD1 (6 bases). The CDR3 has 14 amino acids. Trimming removed 1 base from V and 8 bases from J, with 12 bases in between. Germline CDR1 and CDR2: SGHRS and YFSETQ. CDR3 in DNA: TGCGCCAGCAGCTTGACAGGGAAGGGGGAAAAACTGTTTTTT. Its protein is CASSLTGKGEKLFF.

The chain links TRBV7-9 to TRBJ2-7; 7 bases are a match to TRBD1. The CDR3 is made up of 16 amino acids. With V trimmed by 3 bases and J by 6 bases, 14 bases remained unmatched. Germline loops: CDR1 SEHNR, CDR2 FQNEAQ (reference sequence). This CDR3 is CASSFGRLLAGGEQYF. The CDR3 DNA sequence: TGTGCCAGCAGCTTCGGAAGGCTGCTTGCAGGGGGCGAGCAGTACTTC. The variable domain in full, with the rest retrieved from reference TRBV7-9 and TRBJ2-7, is DTGVSQNPRHKITKRGQNVTFRCDPISEHNRLYWYRQTLGQGPEFLTYFQNEAQLEKSRLLSDRFSAERPKGSFSTLEIQRTEQGDSAMYLCASSFGRLLAGGEQYFGPGTRLTVT.

V is TRBV14 and J is TRBJ2-1, with unresolved D. CDR1 is SGHDN, CDR2 FVKESK, per germline. The CDR3 spans 13 residues. Trimming removed 4 bases from V and 7 bases from J, with 11 bases in between. The CDR3 coding sequence is TGTGCCAGCAGCCTACTGACTGTAAATGAGCAGTTCTTC. It encodes CASSLLTVNEQFF.

This clone was seen a handful of times. This rearrangement joins TRBV5-1 to TRBJ1-2; 9 nucleotides agree with TRBD1. Germline V gene lookup returns CDR1 SGHRS and CDR2 YFSETQ. This CDR3 contains 17 residues. V dropped 9 bases and J dropped 4; count of bases not matched to a gene: 19. The CDR3 nucleotides are TGCGCCACTCGACCGCTTCTGAGGACAGGGGACATCTATGGCTACACCTTC. The encoded protein is CATRPLLRTGDIYGYTF.

The V call is TRBV5-4, the J call TRBJ1-1, with D tentatively TRBD1 (6 bases). V dropped 0 bases and J dropped 7 bases, with 13 bases sitting between them. The CDR3 runs 14 residues. The germline V gene encodes CDR1 SGHNT and CDR2 YYREEE (reference sequence). This CDR3 is CASSLDGDRSEAFF. CDR3 DNA sequence: TGTGCCAGCAGCTTGGACGGAGACAGGAGTGAAGCTTTCTTT.

V usage is TRBV27 and J usage is TRBJ1-2; the match to TRBD1 covers 8 bases. V shed 4 bases and J 4 bases; nucleotides not matched to a gene: 2. CDR1 MNHEY and CDR2 SMNVEV come from the germline V gene (reference sequence). The CDR3 extends over 13 amino acids. In DNA, the CDR3 is TGTGCCAGCAGTTCAGGACAGGGCTATGGCTACACCTTC. The encoded protein is CASSSGQGYGYTF.

This rearrangement joins TRBV15 to TRBJ1-5, with TRBD1 identical over 7 bases. The CDR3 sequence is 17 residues long. The V and J ends lost 0 bases and 0 bases, in that order; junction bases with no gene match: 5. The germline V gene encodes CDR1 LNHNV and CDR2 YYDKDF (reference sequence). The CDR3 bases are TGTGCCACCAGCAGAGATTCAGGGGGACGTAGCAATCAGCCCCAGCATTTT. The encoded protein is CATSRDSGGRSNQPQHF.

This chain joins TRBV30 and TRBJ2-1; 16 positions match TRBD2. Trimming took 3 bases from V and 2 from J; bases not matched to a gene: 4. CDR1 GTSNPN and CDR2 SVGIG come from the germline V gene (reference sequence). CDR3 length: 17 residues. The DNA of the CDR3 is TGTGCCTGGAGCCTCGGGACTAGCGGGAGGGCCTACAATGAGCAGTTCTTC. This encodes CAWSLGTSGRAYNEQFF. The full variable domain, with the rest looked up from reference TRBV30 and TRBJ2-1, is SQTIHQWPATLVQPVGSPLSLECTVEGTSNPNLYWYRQAAGRGLQLLFYSVGIGQISSEVPQNLSASRPQDRQFILSSKKLLLSDSGFYLCAWSLGTSGRAYNEQFFGPGTRLTVL.

This clone appeared a few times. This rearrangement joins TRBV5-4 to TRBJ1-1; D gene uncertain. The CDR3 sequence is 13 residues long. V shed 3 bases and J shed 0 bases, with 6 bases lying between them. The germline CDR1 and CDR2 sequences are SGHNT and YYREEE (reference sequence). In DNA, the CDR3 is TGTGCCAGCAGCTGGGCAGTGAACACTGAAGCTTTCTTT. Protein sequence: CASSWAVNTEAFF.

V gene TRBV5-8 combines with J gene TRBJ1-3; TRBD1 is a possible D gene (5 bases). V shed 4 bases and J shed 0 bases, with 8 bases lying between them. Per germline, CDR1 SGHTS and CDR2 YDEGEE. The CDR3 sequence is 14 residues long. CDR3 nucleotides: TGTGCCAGCAGCACCAGGGACTCTGGAAACACCATATATTTT. This sequence encodes CASSTRDSGNTIYF.

The chain couples TRBV7-8 to TRBJ1-1; D gene uncertain. The germline V gene encodes CDR1 SGHVS and CDR2 FQNEAQ. There are 16 residues in the CDR3. V lost 3 bases to trimming and J lost 1 base, with 15 bases between them. The CDR3 spells CASSFMGRNTNTEAFF. Here the CDR3 DNA reads TGTGCCAGCAGCTTTATGGGGAGAAATACGAACACTGAAGCTTTCTTT.

The chain couples TRBV14 to TRBJ1-6; tentatively, D is TRBD1 (5 bases). Germline V gene data show CDR1 as SGHDN and CDR2 as FVKESK. V lost 3 bases and J lost 7, with 13 bases in between. This CDR3 comprises 15 residues. The CDR3 is CASSQNRLSNSPLHF. In DNA, the CDR3 is TGTGCCAGCAGCCAGAACAGGTTGTCGAATTCACCCCTCCACTTT.

The chain is built from TRBV7-8 and TRBJ1-5, with 7 bases matching TRBD1. J gave up 6 bases and V 1 base, and 12 bases lay outside the gene matches. This CDR3 contains 17 residues. Germline V gene sequence: CDR1 SGHVS, CDR2 FQNEAQ. CDR3 coding DNA: TGTGCCAGCAGCTTAGTCGGGGCAGGGGGTTTAAGTCAGCCCCAGCATTTT. Translated: CASSLVGAGGLSQPQHF.

The rearrangement links TRBV19 to TRBJ1-5, with D hard to call. CDR1 is LNHDA, CDR2 SQIVND, per germline (reference sequence). The length of the CDR3 is 17 residues. Deletions cut 9 bases from V and 0 bases from J, with 21 bases between. The CDR3 DNA sequence: TGTGCCAGCAGGCCCCTCCACGAGACCTATAGCAATCAGCCCCAGCATTTT. Residues: CASRPLHETYSNQPQHF. Full variable domain (outside the CDR3, taken from reference TRBV19 and TRBJ1-5): DGGITQSPKYLFRKEGQNVTLSCEQNLNHDAMYWYRQDPGQGLRLIYYSQIVNDFQKGDIAEGYSVSREKKESFPLTVTSAQKNPTAFYLCASRPLHETYSNQPQHFGDGTRLSIL.

The rearrangement uses TRBV7-9 and TRBJ2-5; 9 nucleotides align to TRBD2. The CDR3 runs to 14 residues. Looked up from germline, CDR1 is SEHNR and CDR2 is FQNEAQ (reference sequence). V shed 5 bases, J shed 4 bases, and the junction held 5 bases outside the gene matches. The CDR3 is CASSPLSGRETQYF. The CDR3 DNA follows: TGTGCCAGCAGCCCTCTTAGCGGGAGAGAGACCCAGTACTTC.

This clone was observed a single time. The chain is built from TRBV5-4 and TRBJ1-2; 9 positions match TRBD1. Per germline, CDR1 SGHNT and CDR2 YYREEE (reference sequence). There are 14 residues in the CDR3. V lost 4 bases, J lost 7 bases, and 8 bases stayed unmatched. In DNA form, the CDR3 reads TGTGCCAGCAGCAGCAAACAGGGGGCCGCTGGCTACACCTTC. Its protein product is CASSSKQGAAGYTF.

The chain is built from TRBV5-6 and TRBJ1-2; TRBD1 aligns across 9 bases. CDR1 SGHDT and CDR2 YYEEEE come from the germline V gene. Unmatched junction bases numbered 5, after V lost 1 base and J lost 4 bases. The length of the CDR3 is 15 residues. CDR3 nucleotide sequence: TGTGCCAGCAGCTTGATCCGACAGGGGGTCTATGGCTACACCTTC. The encoded protein is CASSLIRQGVYGYTF. The full variable domain, its missing parts supplied by reference TRBV5-6 and TRBJ1-2, is DAGVTQSPTHLIKTRGQQVTLRCSPKSGHDTVSWYQQALGQGPQFIFQYYEEEERQRGNFPDRFSGHQFPNYSSELNVNALLLGDSALYLCASSLIRQGVYGYTFGSGTRLTVV.

The rearrangement joins TRBV11-3 to TRBJ1-4, with D tentatively TRBD1 (6 bases). Per the germline V gene, CDR1 is SGHNT and CDR2 is YENEEA. With 5 bases removed from V and 4 bases from J, the gap between germline ends came to 11 bases. This CDR3 is built from 14 residues. CDR3 nucleotide sequence: TGTGCCAGCAGCCTTGGACAGAGTAATGAAAAACTGTTTTTT. The encoded protein is CASSLGQSNEKLFF.

The chain couples TRBV5-1 to TRBJ2-2; D possibly corresponds to TRBD2 (6 bases). CDR3 length: 15 amino acids. CDR1 SGHRS and CDR2 YFSETQ come from the germline V gene. V was shortened by 3 bases and J by 3 bases, with 12 bases between the two germline ends. Written as DNA, the CDR3 is TGCGCCAGCAGCTCCCTCGGCGGGGACACCGGGGAGCTGTTTTTT. It specifies CASSSLGGDTGELFF.

The rearrangement links TRBV5-1 to TRBJ1-4; TRBD1 matches at 9 bases. Germline CDR1 and CDR2: SGHRS and YFSETQ. J was trimmed by 8 bases and V by 4 bases; bases with no gene match: 6. This CDR3 is 14 amino acids long. This CDR3 reads CASSEGTGKEKLFF. CDR3 coding DNA: TGCGCCAGCAGCGAAGGGACAGGGAAAGAAAAACTGTTTTTT.

The chain carries TRBV30 and TRBJ2-7; 10 nucleotides align to TRBD2. The V and J ends lost 5 bases and 6 bases, in that order; junction bases with no gene match: 10. CDR1 is GTSNPN, CDR2 SVGIG, per germline (reference sequence). The CDR3 covers 14 residues. For the CDR3, the DNA is TGTGCCTGGTCTATAGCGGGAGGTGTAAGCGAGCAGTACTTC. Amino acid sequence: CAWSIAGGVSEQYF.

This sequence joins TRBV2 and TRBJ2-1; TRBD2 aligns across 10 bases. Germline-derived CDR1 and CDR2 are SNHLY and FYNNEI. V was pared by 9 bases and J by 10 bases, with 12 bases of the junction left unmatched. The CDR3 contains 14 residues. The CDR3 loop is CARAGTSVSKEQFF. CDR3 in DNA: TGTGCCAGGGCCGGGACTAGCGTTTCAAAGGAGCAGTTCTTC.

This clone has just a few counts. This chain connects TRBV10-3 to TRBJ2-5; possible D gene TRBD1, 6 bases. V lost 6 bases to trimming and J lost 5 bases, with 13 bases between them. CDR1 is ENHRY and CDR2 is SYGVKD in the germline V gene. This CDR3 is built from 13 residues. CDR3 protein: CAISQPGVETQYF. The CDR3 nucleotides are TGTGCCATCAGCCAGCCAGGGGTCGAGACCCAGTACTTC.

The V and J genes are TRBV5-1 and TRBJ2-5; 7 bases agree with TRBD1. The CDR3 consists of 15 residues. CDR1 and CDR2 from the germline V gene are SGHRS and YFSETQ. J lost 2 bases, V lost 3 bases, and 7 bases had no gene match. The CDR3 protein is CASSSLWGQQETQYF. For the CDR3, the DNA is TGCGCCAGCAGCTCGCTTTGGGGACAGCAAGAGACCCAGTACTTC.